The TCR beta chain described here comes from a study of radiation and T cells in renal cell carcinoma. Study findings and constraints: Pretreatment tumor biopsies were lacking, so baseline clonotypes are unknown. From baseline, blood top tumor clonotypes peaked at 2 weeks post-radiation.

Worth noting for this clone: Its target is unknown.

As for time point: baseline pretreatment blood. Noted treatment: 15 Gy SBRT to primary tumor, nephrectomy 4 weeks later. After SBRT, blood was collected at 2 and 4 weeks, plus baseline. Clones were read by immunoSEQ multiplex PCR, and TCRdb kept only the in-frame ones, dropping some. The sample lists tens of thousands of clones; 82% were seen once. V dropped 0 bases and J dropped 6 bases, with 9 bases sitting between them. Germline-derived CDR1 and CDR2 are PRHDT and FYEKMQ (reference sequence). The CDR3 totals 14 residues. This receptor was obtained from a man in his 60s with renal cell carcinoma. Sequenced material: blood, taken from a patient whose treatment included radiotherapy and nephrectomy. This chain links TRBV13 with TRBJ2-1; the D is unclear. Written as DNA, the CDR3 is TGTGCCAGCAGCTTAGGAGCAGTATTCAATGAGCAGTTCTTC. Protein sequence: CASSLGAVFNEQFF.